This record concerns one T cell receptor beta chain sequence. The antigen remains unidentified. The sample belongs to a study of OX40 agonist ivuxolimab in advanced cancers. Looking at the study overall: Patients received the agonistic anti-OX40 (CD134) antibody ivuxolimab. A male proportion of more than 75% was recorded, with mean age around 62 years and range about 20 to 79. Study results and limitations: The average count of expanded clones was higher among CD8+ T cells than among CD4+.

Excluded were patients having autoimmune disease history or systemic immunosuppression. Here immunoSEQ multiplex PCR was the method, and the copy in TCRdb shows in-frame clones only, minus some. The sample shows about 70,000 clones, about three quarters of them seen only once. The clonotype originates from an adult with an advanced solid tumor such as melanoma, head and neck, liver or kidney cancer. The sequencing here drew on CD4+ or CD8+ T cells sorted from blood, taken in a trial of the OX40 agonist ivuxolimab.

CDR3 in amino acids: CASRPPEAVQETQYF. The CDR3 coding sequence is TGTGCCAGCAGACCCCCAGAGGCGGTTCAAGAGACCCAGTACTTC. The V gene is TRBV7-8, the J gene TRBJ2-5, with D unclear. This CDR3 contains 15 residues. Germline assignment: CDR1 SGHVS and CDR2 FQNEAQ. Trimming cost V 6 bases and J 2 bases, with 16 bases left between them.